Presented here are 26 T cell receptor beta chains from one specimen sequenced in a study of blood T cell repertoires in COVID-19. Measured with immunoSEQ multiplex PCR; TCRdb has only the in-frame clones, and not every one. The sample holds around 280,000 clones, 89% seen once. Material: PBMCs or T cells enriched from blood (not recorded which). All receptors derive from a woman aged 40 to 50 who had recovered from COVID-19.

This clone was seen a single time. J is TRBJ1-1 and V is TRBV7-2; no definite D call. This CDR3 contains 14 residues. CDR1 is SGHTA, CDR2 FQGNSA, per germline. The ends were cut back, 7 bases at V and 2 bases at J, with 14 bases in the middle. The CDR3 sequence is CASTSAAVNTEAFF. The CDR3 nucleotides read TGTGCCAGCACCTCAGCGGCAGTCAACACTGAAGCTTTCTTT.

The chain has TRBV5-4 and TRBJ2-7; 11 bases fit TRBD2. The ends lost 0 bases at V and 3 bases at J; junction bases unmatched: 5. Germline V lookup: CDR1 SGHNT, CDR2 YYREEE (reference sequence). CDR3 size: 16 residues. CDR3 nucleotides: TGTGCCAGCAGCTTGGGACTCGGGACTAGCGGCTACGAGCAGTACTTC. It specifies CASSLGLGTSGYEQYF.

This clone has a single count. The chain has TRBV7-2 and TRBJ1-5; D gene uncertain. The V and J ends lost 1 base and 0 bases respectively, with 10 bases between them. CDR3 size: 16 residues. The germline V gene has CDR1 SGHTA and CDR2 FQGNSA. The CDR3 region is CASSLGGPHSNQPQHF. The CDR3 DNA reads TGTGCCAGCAGCTTAGGAGGGCCCCATAGCAATCAGCCCCAGCATTTT.

This chain connects TRBV6-5 to TRBJ2-7; 8 bases map to TRBD1. Germline V gene sequence: CDR1 MNHEY, CDR2 SVGAGI. With V trimmed by 6 bases and J by 5 bases, 9 bases remained unmatched. The CDR3 consists of 14 residues. CDR3 DNA sequence: TGTGCCAGCAGGGACTTGGGACAGGCGAACGAGCAGTACTTC. Translating it yields CASRDLGQANEQYF.

The genes are TRBV5-1 and TRBJ1-2; 7 bases map to TRBD1. CDR3 length: 15 residues. Germline V lookup: CDR1 SGHRS, CDR2 YFSETQ. Germline trimming cut 2 bases from V and 4 bases from J; bases unmatched to any gene: 8. The CDR3 region is CASSLGTASVYGYTF. In DNA form, the CDR3 reads TGCGCCAGCAGCTTAGGGACAGCCTCTGTCTATGGCTACACCTTC.

The gene calls are TRBV12-2 and TRBJ1-1. TRBV12-2 is assigned pseudogene status. The CDR3 totals 15 residues. The CDR3 loop is CASRLKEGKKEISFF. Written as DNA, the CDR3 is TGTGCAAGTCGCTTAAAGGAGGGGAAGAAAGAGATATCTTTCTTT.

The chain recombines TRBV6-2 or TRBV6-3 with TRBJ2-7; weak D call: TRBD2 (6 bases). CDR1 is MNHEY and CDR2 is SVGEGT in the germline V gene. Trimming removed 2 bases from V and 4 bases from J, with 18 bases in between. The CDR3 has 16 amino acids. The CDR3 protein is CASSYGSTNAGYEQYF. In DNA, the CDR3 is TGTGCCAGCAGTTACGGATCCACCAACGCGGGATACGAGCAGTACTTC.

The CDR3 region has the DNA TGTGCCAGCAGTTATGGGGGGGAGTTCAATCAGCCCCAGCATTTT. This gives the protein CASSYGGEFNQPQHF. The chain carries TRBV6-6 and TRBJ1-5; tentatively, D is TRBD1 (5 bases). The germline CDR1 and CDR2 sequences are MNHNY and SVGAGI (reference sequence). V gave up 3 bases and J gave up 3 bases, with 12 bases separating them. This CDR3 region has 15 residues.

The chain is built from TRBV25-1 and TRBJ2-1; the D gene is possibly TRBD1 (5 bases). The CDR3 runs 16 residues. V dropped 4 bases and J dropped 3 bases, with 16 bases sitting between them. Germline assignment: CDR1 MGHDK and CDR2 SYGVNS. The CDR3 reads CASSGPMQGFYNEQFF. CDR3 nucleotide sequence: TGTGCCAGCAGTGGACCCATGCAGGGTTTCTACAATGAGCAGTTCTTC.

This chain links TRBV5-1 with TRBJ2-3, with a tentative D call TRBD1 (6 bases). In germline, CDR1 is SGHRS, CDR2 YFSETQ. This CDR3 is 15 amino acids long. With 0 bases removed from V and 2 bases from J, the gap between germline ends came to 10 bases. CDR3 DNA: TGCGCCAGCAGCTTGGAGCAGGGACACACAGATACGCAGTATTTT. This translates into CASSLEQGHTDTQYF.

The chain employs TRBV19 and TRBJ2-3, with 8 bases matching TRBD1. J lost 6 bases, V lost 1 base, and 12 bases had no gene match. CDR1 is LNHDA and CDR2 is SQIVND in the germline V gene (reference sequence). This CDR3 is built from 17 residues. In DNA form, the CDR3 reads TGTGCCAGTAGTATAGGGGGGACAGGCTATGATGCGGATACGCAGTATTTT. Translating gives CASSIGGTGYDADTQYF.

This rearrangement joins TRBV21-1 to TRBJ2-7; the D call in the table, TRBD1, was not verified against the DNA. TRBV21-1 is a pseudogene locus. The CDR3 runs 17 residues. The CDR3 DNA follows: TGTGCCAGCAGCAAAGCGAGTTTTCCAGGTCGTTCCTACGAGCAGTACTTC. This translates into CASSKASFPGRSYEQYF.

The V call is TRBV19, the J call TRBJ2-1, with D perhaps TRBD2 (5 bases). V gave up 2 bases and J gave up 3 bases, with 14 bases separating them. Per germline, CDR1 LNHDA and CDR2 SQIVND (reference sequence). The CDR3 extends over 16 amino acids. CDR3: CASSITGIPDYNEQFF. The DNA of the CDR3 is TGTGCCAGTAGTATAACCGGGATCCCAGACTACAATGAGCAGTTCTTC.

This sequence joins TRBV5-1 and TRBJ1-3; 7 nucleotides align to TRBD1. The CDR3 is 15 residues long. After removal of 0 bases from V and 4 bases from J, the junction contained 4 bases not matched to a gene. Germline V gene data show CDR1 as SGHRS and CDR2 as YFSETQ. CDR3 residues: CASSLEGTVGNTIYF. CDR3 sequence (DNA): TGCGCCAGCAGCTTGGAGGGGACAGTAGGAAACACCATATATTTT.

The rearrangement joins TRBV11-1 to TRBJ2-1; D call uncertain. Germline lookup yields CDR1 SGHAT and CDR2 FQDESV (reference sequence). The CDR3 spans 13 residues. The V end was cut by 1 base, the J end by 12 bases, with 13 bases between. DNA of the CDR3: TGTGCCAGCAGCTTAGTTCGTAGCCATTCGCAGTTCTTC. Translated, it gives CASSLVRSHSQFF.

The chain carries TRBV19 and TRBJ1-2, with a weak D call TRBD1 (6 bases). Germline CDR1 reads LNHDA; CDR2 reads SQIVND (reference sequence). Between the trimmed V and J ends, which lost 6 bases and 4 bases, there was a span of 15 bases. This CDR3 spans 14 amino acids. CDR3 loop: CASRRSGASYGYTF. In DNA form, the CDR3 reads TGTGCCAGTAGGAGATCAGGGGCTTCCTATGGCTACACCTTC.

The chain links TRBV3-1 (or the pseudogene TRBV3-2) to TRBJ1-6; weak D call: TRBD1 (6 bases). The CDR3 is 15 residues long. Germline V gene data show CDR1 as LGHDT and CDR2 as YNNKEL (reference sequence). Deletions cut 0 bases from V and 10 bases from J, with 13 bases between. The CDR3 region has the DNA TGTGCCAGCAGCCAAGATTGGGGGGGCGGGTCACCCCTCCACTTT. Translated: CASSQDWGGGSPLHF.

The rearrangement joins TRBV3-1 (or the pseudogene TRBV3-2) to TRBJ2-7; the match to TRBD2 covers 12 bases. The CDR3 has 16 residues. CDR1 LGHDT and CDR2 YNNKEL come from the germline V gene (reference sequence). The V and J ends lost 2 bases and 0 bases, in that order; junction bases with no gene match: 2. The CDR3 region has the DNA TGTGCCAGCAGCCAACTAGCGGGAGGGAGCTCCTACGAGCAGTACTTC. This encodes CASSQLAGGSSYEQYF.

This sequence joins TRBV27 and TRBJ1-1, with no clear D. Germline loops: CDR1 MNHEY, CDR2 SMNVEV (reference sequence). CDR3 length equals 12 residues. V was shortened by 9 bases and J by 4 bases, with 12 bases between the two germline ends. CDR3 in DNA: TGTGCCAGAGAACTTCGGGGCACTGAAGCTTTCTTT. This translates into CARELRGTEAFF.

The chain has TRBV5-1 and TRBJ1-1; D may be TRBD1 (6 bases). The V and J ends lost 0 bases and 9 bases respectively, with 18 bases between them. The CDR3 spans 15 residues. Germline-derived CDR1 and CDR2 are SGHRS and YFSETQ. The CDR3: CASSLGGGDRPQAFF. The CDR3 bases are TGCGCCAGCAGCTTGGGAGGGGGAGACCGCCCTCAAGCTTTCTTT.

The V gene is TRBV6-2 or TRBV6-3, the J gene TRBJ2-7; TRBD1 agrees at 9 bases. After removal of 0 bases from V and 6 bases from J, the junction contained 9 bases not matched to a gene. CDR3 length equals 16 residues. The germline gives CDR1 MNHEY, CDR2 SVGEGT. CDR3: CASSYSSPGQGSEQYF. Written as DNA, the CDR3 is TGTGCCAGCAGTTACTCGTCCCCGGGACAGGGAAGCGAGCAGTACTTC.

This clone was counted only a few times. The gene calls are TRBV5-1 and TRBJ2-7; no firm D call. This CDR3 has 13 residues. V lost 0 bases and J 6 bases, leaving 10 bases between the germline ends. Looked up from germline, CDR1 is SGHRS and CDR2 is YFSETQ. CDR3: CASSLGVAGEQYF. The CDR3 nucleotides read TGCGCCAGCAGCTTGGGTGTCGCAGGCGAGCAGTACTTC.

The J gene is TRBJ2-7, the V gene TRBV6-6; maybe TRBD2 (6 bases). V lost 9 bases and J 0 bases, leaving 12 bases between the germline ends. The length of the CDR3 is 13 residues. The germline gives CDR1 MNHNY, CDR2 SVGAGI (reference sequence). CDR3 coding DNA: TGTGCCAGTAGTGCCGGGAGCTCCTACGAGCAGTACTTC. Translating gives CASSAGSSYEQYF.

V usage is TRBV2 and J usage is TRBJ1-1; 7 bases map to TRBD1. The junction had 7 bases not matched to a gene; V was cut back by 5 bases and J by 1 base. Germline assignment: CDR1 SNHLY and CDR2 FYNNEI. This CDR3 spans 15 amino acids. The CDR3 spells CASSLGQLKNTEAFF. CDR3 sequence (DNA): TGTGCCAGCAGTTTGGGACAGCTTAAGAACACTGAAGCTTTCTTT.

The CDR3 loop reads CASSSRQGFNNEQFF. CDR3 in DNA: TGTGCCAGCAGCTCCCGACAGGGGTTCAACAATGAGCAGTTCTTC. This sequence joins TRBV7-9 and TRBJ2-1, with 8 bases matching TRBD1. Germline V gene data show CDR1 as SEHNR and CDR2 as FQNEAQ (reference sequence). The CDR3 runs 15 residues. The V gene end was trimmed by 4 bases and the J gene end by 5 bases; junction bases not matched to a gene: 7.

Here the CDR3 reads CASSLTVNYGYTF. CDR3 in DNA: TGTGCCAGCAGCTTGACAGTGAACTATGGCTACACCTTC. The V and J genes are TRBV13 and TRBJ1-2; D is perhaps TRBD1 (5 bases). Germline V gives CDR1 PRHDT, CDR2 FYEKMQ (reference sequence). The length of the CDR3 is 13 residues. Between the trimmed V and J ends, which lost 3 bases and 2 bases, there was a span of 7 bases.